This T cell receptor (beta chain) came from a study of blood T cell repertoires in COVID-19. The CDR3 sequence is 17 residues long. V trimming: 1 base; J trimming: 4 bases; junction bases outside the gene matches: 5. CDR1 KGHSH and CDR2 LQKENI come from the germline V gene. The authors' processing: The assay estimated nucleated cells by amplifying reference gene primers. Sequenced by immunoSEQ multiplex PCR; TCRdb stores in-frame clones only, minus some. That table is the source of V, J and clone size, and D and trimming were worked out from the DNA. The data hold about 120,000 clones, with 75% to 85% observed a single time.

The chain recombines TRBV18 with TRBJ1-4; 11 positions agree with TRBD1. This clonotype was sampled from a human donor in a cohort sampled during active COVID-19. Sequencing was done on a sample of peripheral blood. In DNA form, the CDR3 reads TGTGCCAGCTCACCACGGGACAGGGGGTTTGGTAATGAAAAACTGTTTTTT. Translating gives CASSPRDRGFGNEKLFF.